Shown below are 5 T cell receptor beta chains from a single sample sequenced in a study of cytomegalovirus exposure and HLA in healthy donors. In the PCR, 60 Vbeta and 13 Jbeta primers were used. Profiling relied on immunoSEQ multiplex PCR, and the TCRdb table lists in-frame clones only, not all of them. Of 150,000 to 200,000 clones in the sample, 70% to 80% were seen once. Sequencing was performed on PBMCs. The receptor source for this set is a woman in her thirties or forties in good health and CMV-seronegative.

The chain uses TRBV5-4 and TRBJ2-1, with 9 bases aligning to TRBD2. The germline V gene has CDR1 SGHNT and CDR2 YYREEE (reference sequence). V shed 3 bases and J 8 bases; nucleotides not matched to a gene: 6. The CDR3 consists of 14 residues. The CDR3 bases are TGTGCCAGCAGCTCCCTGGCGGGGGGGGATGAGCAGTTCTTC. Translating it yields CASSSLAGGDEQFF.

The J gene is TRBJ2-7, the V gene TRBV27, with a possible D match to TRBD2 (6 bases). The CDR3 runs to 16 residues. Trimming left V 5 bases short and J 4 bases short, with 21 bases between. Germline-derived CDR1 and CDR2 are MNHEY and SMNVEV (reference sequence). CDR3 residues: CASSPETSGGLYEQYF. In DNA, the CDR3 is TGTGCCAGCAGTCCCGAGACTAGTGGGGGACTTTACGAGCAGTACTTC.

V and J are TRBV6-5 and TRBJ1-5, with D maybe TRBD1 (5 bases). The germline V gene encodes CDR1 MNHEY and CDR2 SVGAGI. This CDR3 has 15 residues. Trimming removed 0 bases from V and 2 bases from J, with 8 bases in between. The CDR3 loop is CASSYSGQGNQPQHF. In DNA form, the CDR3 reads TGTGCCAGCAGTTACTCGGGGCAGGGCAATCAGCCCCAGCATTTT.

The rearrangement joins TRBV7-9 to TRBJ2-1, with TRBD1 matching 7 bases. V lost 0 bases and J lost 13; bases outside the gene matches: 6. CDR1 and CDR2 (germline): SEHNR, FQNEAQ (reference sequence). CDR3 length equals 13 residues. CDR3 sequence (DNA): TGTGCCAGCAGCTTAGCGGTGGGGGACAGACAGTTCTTC. The encoded protein is CASSLAVGDRQFF.

The V gene is TRBV6-4, the J gene TRBJ1-5; the match to TRBD1 covers 9 bases. CDR1 is MRHNA and CDR2 is SNTAGT in the germline V gene. V shed 6 bases and J 5 bases; nucleotides not matched to a gene: 14. The length of the CDR3 is 17 residues. CDR3 in DNA: TGTGCCAGCAGCAGGAAAGTCCGGGACAGGGTCGATCAGCCCCAGCATTTT. The encoded protein is CASSRKVRDRVDQPQHF.